This T cell receptor beta chain emerged from a study of blood T cell repertoires in COVID-19. Study at large: The study drew acute and convalescent COVID-19 samples from the United States, Italy and Spain. T cells, B-cell-depleted T cells, or PBMCs provided the cDNA or gDNA that served as material.

One Seattle source followed patients from active infection through their disease course. The CDR3 has 18 amino acids. The germline V and J ends were trimmed by 3 bases and 4 bases, with 25 bases remaining between them. Germline CDR1 and CDR2: SGHTS and YDEGEE. In this sample, this clone turned up once. As handled by the study authors: Estimates of nucleated cell counts were drawn from the amplification of reference gene primers. Method: immunoSEQ multiplex PCR; TCRdb's copy keeps in-frame clones and lacks some. The DNA gave D and trimming, while V, J and clone size come from that table. The table records 300,000 to 400,000 clones, about 87% of them present only once.

The sequence was collected from a woman aged 45-60 years with COVID-19, enrolled during active disease. What was sequenced was peripheral blood. V gene TRBV5-8 combines with J gene TRBJ1-1; the D is unclear. As DNA, the CDR3 is TGTGCCAGCAGCTCCCCCACCGGGATGCTGCGTCACGGCACTGAAGCTTTCTTT. It codes for CASSSPTGMLRHGTEAFF.